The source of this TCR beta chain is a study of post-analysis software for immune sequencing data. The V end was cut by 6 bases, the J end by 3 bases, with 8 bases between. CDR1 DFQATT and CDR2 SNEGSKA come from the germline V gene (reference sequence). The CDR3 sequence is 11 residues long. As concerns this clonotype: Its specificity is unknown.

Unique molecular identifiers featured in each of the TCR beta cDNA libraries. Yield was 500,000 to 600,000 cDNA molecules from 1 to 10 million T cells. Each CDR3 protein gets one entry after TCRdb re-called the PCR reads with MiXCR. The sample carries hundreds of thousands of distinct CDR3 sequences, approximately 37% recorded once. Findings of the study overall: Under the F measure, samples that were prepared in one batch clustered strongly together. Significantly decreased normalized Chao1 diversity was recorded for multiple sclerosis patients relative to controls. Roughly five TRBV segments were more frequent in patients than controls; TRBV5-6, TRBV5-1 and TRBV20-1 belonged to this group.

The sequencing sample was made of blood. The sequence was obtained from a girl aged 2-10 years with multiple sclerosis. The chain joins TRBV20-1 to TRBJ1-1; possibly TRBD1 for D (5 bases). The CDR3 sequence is CSARGYTEAFF. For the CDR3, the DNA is TGCAGTGCCCGGGGGTACACTGAAGCTTTCTTT.